Each of the 9 T cell receptor beta chains below was sequenced from the same sample in a study of blood T cell repertoires in COVID-19. Method: immunoSEQ multiplex PCR; TCRdb's copy keeps in-frame clones and lacks some. The sample holds some 240,000 clones, over 80% seen once. The sequenced sample was peripheral blood. These receptors all stem from a woman between 65 and 79 years old with COVID-19, enrolled during active disease.

This chain joins TRBV11-3 and TRBJ2-1, with TRBD1 as a possible D gene (5 bases). Germline V lookup: CDR1 SGHNT, CDR2 YENEEA. The CDR3 length is 15 residues. Trimming stripped 1 base from V and 1 base from J, with 8 bases between. The CDR3 sequence: CASSLARASYNEQFF. The CDR3 DNA follows: TGTGCCAGCAGCTTAGCCAGGGCGTCCTACAATGAGCAGTTCTTC.

This chain links TRBV4-2 with TRBJ1-3; the match to TRBD1 covers 7 bases. Germline CDR1 is LGHNA and CDR2 is YNFKEQ. V shed 0 bases and J 4 bases; nucleotides not matched to a gene: 3. CDR3 length: 15 amino acids. The CDR3 loop reads CASSQDRGPGNTIYF. CDR3 coding DNA: TGTGCCAGCAGCCAAGATAGGGGGCCCGGAAACACCATATATTTT.

CDR3 DNA sequence: TGTGCCAGCAGTCAGACCCGGGACACTAATACCATATATTTT. This sequence encodes CASSQTRDTNTIYF. The gene calls are TRBV6-2 or TRBV6-3 and TRBJ1-3, with D maybe TRBD1 (6 bases). The CDR3 is 14 amino acids. The V end lost 5 bases, the J end lost 10 bases, and 18 bases lay between the germline ends. Per the germline V gene, CDR1 is MNHEY and CDR2 is SVGEGT.

The V call is TRBV3-1 (or the pseudogene TRBV3-2), the J call TRBJ1-3; D may be TRBD1 (5 bases). CDR3 length: 16 residues. Germline CDR1 and CDR2: LGHDT and YNNKEL (reference sequence). Trimming took 3 bases from V and 0 from J, leaving 12 bases between them. The CDR3 protein is CASSQPLTVSGNTIYF. The DNA of the CDR3 is TGTGCCAGCAGCCAGCCATTGACAGTCTCTGGAAACACCATATATTTT.

The chain joins TRBV7-2 to TRBJ2-5; D is ambiguous. Trimming cost V 0 bases and J 1 base, with 15 bases left between them. The CDR3 has 17 residues. CDR1 is SGHTA, CDR2 FQGNSA, per germline. CDR3 protein: CASSLARRTARQETQYF. The CDR3 DNA reads as TGTGCCAGCAGCTTAGCGCGGCGTACGGCACGCCAAGAGACCCAGTACTTC.

Only one count was recorded for this clone. The CDR3: CSASRSVDSTDTQYF. The DNA for the CDR3 is TGCAGTGCTAGTAGATCGGTCGATAGCACAGATACGCAGTATTTT. This chain links TRBV20-1 with TRBJ2-3; D gene unclear. Trimming left V 3 bases short and J 0 bases short, with 13 bases between. The CDR3 length is 15 residues. Looked up from germline, CDR1 is DFQATT and CDR2 is SNEGSKA (reference sequence).

The chain carries TRBV11-1 and TRBJ1-6, with D possibly being TRBD1 (5 bases). The CDR3 spans 14 residues. Trimming cost V 4 bases and J 9 bases, with 13 bases left between them. Germline lookup yields CDR1 SGHAT and CDR2 FQDESV (reference sequence). The CDR3 protein is CASSYDARGSPLHF. CDR3 coding DNA: TGTGCCAGCAGCTATGATGCAAGGGGTTCACCCCTCCACTTT.

V usage is TRBV7-3 and J usage is TRBJ2-3, with no clear D. Germline V gene data show CDR1 as SGHTA and CDR2 as FQGTGA. V lost 5 bases, J lost 5 bases, and 14 bases lay in between. The CDR3 is 14 amino acids. CDR3 residues: CASSPGFQRDTQYF. DNA of the CDR3: TGTGCCAGCAGCCCCGGGTTTCAGCGAGATACGCAGTATTTT.

The chain combines TRBV20-1 with TRBJ2-1; D is unresolved. Looked up from germline, CDR1 is DFQATT and CDR2 is SNEGSKA (reference sequence). V was cut by 5 bases and J by 9 bases, with 11 bases left in between. The CDR3 is 11 residues long. CDR3 protein: CSASIEVEQFF. The CDR3 nucleotides read TGCAGTGCTTCTATAGAGGTTGAGCAGTTCTTC.